The 24 T cell receptor beta chains in this list originate from one sample, sequenced in a study of CD8 T cells in ankylosing spondylitis. Overall study results and limits: A motif of eight or nine highly homologous TCR beta variants was seen as apparently characteristic of ankylosing spondylitis blood.

Using its own MiXCR run on the 5' RACE reads, TCRdb lists one record per CDR3 protein. The sample consists of 500,000 or so distinct CDR3 sequences, under 5.5% of them appearing once. No antigen is known for these receptors. Sequenced sample: blood, either unsorted or a sorted T cell fraction (not recorded which). These receptors all stem from a male donor with ankylosing spondylitis.

Comment on this clonotype: A much larger clone lies a single base off, so this may be a read error. This chain joins TRBV28 and TRBJ2-7; 7 nucleotides align to TRBD1. The CDR3 is 14 residues long. Germline CDR1 is MDHEN and CDR2 is SYDVKM. In nucleotides, the CDR3 is TGTACCAGCAGTTGGGGGACAGCGGCCTACGAGCAGTACTTC. Translation gives CTSSWGTAAYEQYF.

This clonotype was detected once. This may stem from a read error, because a much larger clone lies one nucleotide away. The chain uses TRBV7-2 and TRBJ1-5, with D uncertain. CDR1 SGHTA and CDR2 FQGNSA come from the germline V gene. The CDR3 length is 13 residues. V lost 3 bases, J lost 10 bases, and 13 bases lay in between. CDR3 nucleotides: TGTGCCAGCAGCTTCGGAACAAGCCACCCCCAGCATTTT. Translation: CASSFGTSHPQHF.

This clonotype was recorded a few times. The rearrangement joins TRBV5-1 to TRBJ1-5, with 7 bases matching TRBD1. This CDR3 spans 14 amino acids. V shed 6 bases, J shed 4 bases, and the junction held 7 bases outside the gene matches. Germline V gene lookup returns CDR1 SGHRS and CDR2 YFSETQ. The CDR3 DNA reads as TGCGCCAGCATCAAGGGGGCGCGGAATCAGCCCCAGCATTTT. Amino acid sequence: CASIKGARNQPQHF. Variable domain in full (rest from reference TRBV5-1 and TRBJ1-5): KAGVTQTPRYLIKTRGQQVTLSCSPISGHRSVSWYQQTPGQGLQFLFEYFSETQRNKGNFPGRFSGRQFSNSRSEMNVSTLELGDSALYLCASIKGARNQPQHFGDGTRLSIL.

Ten or more counts support this clonotype. The genes are TRBV29-1 and TRBJ1-1; D may be TRBD1 (6 bases). V was trimmed by 8 bases and J by 3 bases, leaving 16 bases between them. The CDR3 has 13 amino acids. Germline loops: CDR1 SQVTM, CDR2 ANQGSEA. CDR3 sequence: CSTQGRGDTEAFF. In DNA, the CDR3 is TGCAGCACCCAGGGGCGGGGGGACACTGAAGCTTTCTTT.

V gene TRBV4-2 combines with J gene TRBJ2-5, with D perhaps matching TRBD1 or TRBD2 (5 bases each). The CDR3 is 16 amino acids. Germline V gene sequence: CDR1 LGHNA, CDR2 YNFKEQ. Between the trimmed V and J ends, which lost 3 bases and 4 bases, there was a span of 18 bases. CDR3 sequence reads: CASSHAGTDQIETQYF. The CDR3 DNA reads TGTGCCAGCAGCCACGCAGGGACGGACCAAATAGAGACCCAGTACTTC.

This clonotype has a count of ten or more. The chain recombines TRBV5-1 with TRBJ2-4; D is undetermined. The CDR3 runs to 14 residues. CDR1 SGHRS and CDR2 YFSETQ come from the germline V gene. With 5 bases removed from V and 8 bases from J, the gap between germline ends came to 17 bases. The CDR3 DNA reads TGCGCCAGCAGGGAGAATACAGATGCGGACATTCAGTACTTC. Its protein product is CASRENTDADIQYF.

V and J are TRBV6-1 and TRBJ2-3; 14 positions agree with TRBD2. CDR1 and CDR2 from the germline V gene are MNHNS and SASEGT. The J segment lost 6 bases and the V segment lost 6 bases, leaving 5 bases of the junction unmatched. This CDR3 spans 15 amino acids. The CDR3 sequence is CASRPWTSGGDTQYF. The CDR3 region has the DNA TGTGCCAGCAGACCCTGGACTAGCGGGGGGGATACGCAGTATTTT.

This clonotype was counted many times. The chain couples TRBV4-3 to TRBJ1-4; TRBD1 might be the D (5 bases). V shed 1 base and J shed 8 bases, with 14 bases lying between them. Per germline, CDR1 LGHNA and CDR2 YSLEER. The CDR3 is made up of 15 amino acids. The CDR3 region is CASSQVSFGAEKLFF. For the CDR3, the DNA is TGCGCCAGCAGCCAAGTCAGTTTCGGGGCCGAAAAACTGTTTTTT.

This clonotype was counted at least ten times. This chain uses TRBV5-1 with TRBJ1-1; 8 nucleotides match TRBD1. Losses at the gene ends were 6 bases for V and 7 bases for J; bases not matched to a gene: 14. CDR1 SGHRS and CDR2 YFSETQ come from the germline V gene. This CDR3 is built from 15 residues. The CDR3 DNA follows: TGCGCCAGCATCTTCACCCCAGGGGGCGCAGGTGAAGCTTTCTTT. Translation: CASIFTPGGAGEAFF.

This clonotype was detected ten times or more. The chain is built from TRBV20-1 and TRBJ2-7; 7 bases fit TRBD1. With V trimmed by 0 bases and J by 5 bases, 7 bases remained unmatched. The CDR3 is 14 residues long. CDR1 and CDR2 from the germline V gene are DFQATT and SNEGSKA (reference sequence). The CDR3 DNA sequence: TGCAGTGCTAGAGATAGGACAGGCGTGGACGAGCAGTACTTC. This codes for CSARDRTGVDEQYF.

This clonotype was seen repeatedly, ten times or more. The genes are TRBV18 and TRBJ2-1; TRBD1 is a possible D gene (6 bases). Per the germline V gene, CDR1 is KGHSH and CDR2 is LQKENI. V was shortened by 3 bases and J by 6 bases, with 12 bases between the two germline ends. The CDR3 has 14 amino acids. CDR3 amino acids: CASSPGEGVNEQFF. DNA of the CDR3: TGTGCCAGCTCACCCGGAGAGGGGGTCAATGAGCAGTTCTTC.

This clonotype occurred a few times. The gene calls are TRBV28 and TRBJ2-7; TRBD1 matches at 10 bases. CDR1 is MDHEN and CDR2 is SYDVKM in the germline V gene. The CDR3 covers 15 residues. V shed 6 bases and J 2 bases; nucleotides not matched to a gene: 7. CDR3 sequence (DNA): TGTGCCAGCAGCCCAAAAGGGACAGGGGCCTACGAGCAGTACTTC. It specifies CASSPKGTGAYEQYF.

The chain links TRBV5-1 to TRBJ2-1, with 10 bases lining up with TRBD1. Germline trimming cut 4 bases from V and 0 bases from J; bases unmatched to any gene: 10. This CDR3 is 18 amino acids long. Germline CDR1 SGHRS, CDR2 YFSETQ. CDR3 sequence: CASSNPGQGISSYNEQFF. The CDR3 nucleotides are TGCGCCAGCAGCAACCCGGGACAGGGGATTAGCTCCTACAATGAGCAGTTCTTC.

CDR3 sequence: CASSLELTYQETQYF. CDR3 bases: TGTGCCAGCAGCTTAGAACTTACCTACCAAGAGACCCAGTACTTC. The V and J genes are TRBV7-9 and TRBJ2-5; D is unclear. There are 15 residues in the CDR3. V was pared by 1 base and J by 0 bases, with 9 bases between. From germline, CDR1 is SEHNR and CDR2 FQNEAQ (reference sequence).

V is TRBV24-1 and J is TRBJ2-2; 7 nucleotides line up with TRBD1. Germline V lookup: CDR1 KGHDR, CDR2 SFDVKD. The CDR3 runs 15 residues. J lost 5 bases, V lost 2 bases, and 4 bases had no gene match. For the CDR3, the DNA is TGTGCCACCAGTGATTCGACAGGGCTGACCGGGGAGCTGTTTTTT. Residues: CATSDSTGLTGELFF.

By sample share, this clonotype is medium-sized (0.01 to 0.1%). The rearrangement joins TRBV12-3 or TRBV12-4 to TRBJ2-7; 9 bases align to TRBD1. CDR3 length: 15 amino acids. V was clipped by 5 bases and J by 1 base; unmatched bases: 6. DNA of the CDR3: TGTGCCAGCAGTCCAGCCGGGACAGGGTCCTACGAGCAGTACTTC. Protein: CASSPAGTGSYEQYF.

This clonotype was picked up many times. This chain uses TRBV28 with TRBJ1-2, with 7 positions matching TRBD1. Germline values: CDR1 MDHEN, CDR2 SYDVKM. This CDR3 spans 12 amino acids. V was clipped by 6 bases and J by 5 bases; unmatched bases: 3. The CDR3 region is CASSTTGYGYTF. The CDR3 nucleotides are TGTGCCAGCAGCACGACAGGGTATGGCTACACCTTC.

The V gene is TRBV25-1, the J gene TRBJ2-1, with TRBD2 matching over 10 bases. This CDR3 has 13 amino acids. In germline, CDR1 is MGHDK, CDR2 SYGVNS. The ends lost 8 bases at V and 5 bases at J; junction bases unmatched: 3. The CDR3 loop is CASLGLANNEQFF. The CDR3 DNA reads as TGTGCCAGCCTGGGACTAGCGAACAATGAGCAGTTCTTC.

At least ten counts were recorded for this clonotype. This rearrangement joins TRBV7-2 to TRBJ2-7; perhaps TRBD1 as D (6 bases). Deletions cut 5 bases from V and 3 bases from J, with 17 bases between. The CDR3 contains 15 residues. Germline-derived CDR1 and CDR2 are SGHTA and FQGNSA. CDR3 in amino acids: CASSVVKTGVYEQYF. CDR3 coding DNA: TGTGCCAGCAGCGTCGTAAAGACAGGAGTCTACGAGCAGTACTTC.

The chain carries TRBV20-1 and TRBJ2-2; weak D call: TRBD2 (5 bases). Trimming removed 1 base from V and 4 bases from J, with 16 bases in between. The germline V gene encodes CDR1 DFQATT and CDR2 SNEGSKA (reference sequence). The CDR3 consists of 16 residues. CDR3: CSARVFRDKGTGELFF. DNA of the CDR3: TGCAGTGCTAGAGTCTTCCGGGATAAGGGCACCGGGGAGCTGTTTTTT.

This clonotype was counted many times. The chain combines TRBV7-2 with TRBJ1-6; the D is unclear. With 4 bases removed from V and 1 base from J, the gap between germline ends came to 14 bases. The length of the CDR3 is 17 residues. In germline, CDR1 is SGHTA, CDR2 FQGNSA. CDR3 in amino acids: CASSSLAGDSYNSPLHF. The CDR3 nucleotides are TGTGCCAGCAGCTCCCTCGCCGGGGATTCCTATAATTCACCCCTCCACTTT.

This clonotype was counted ten times or more. This chain connects TRBV29-1 to TRBJ2-1; 10 bases are a match to TRBD2. The CDR3 consists of 13 residues. The V and J ends lost 5 bases and 15 bases, in that order; junction bases with no gene match: 13. The germline CDR1 and CDR2 sequences are SQVTM and ANQGSEA. In DNA form, the CDR3 reads TGCAGCGTTTCAGGACTAGCGGAGGGCATAAGGTTCTTC. Its protein is CSVSGLAEGIRFF.

This clonotype was detected ten times or more. V gene TRBV15 combines with J gene TRBJ1-4, with no clear D. Germline values: CDR1 LNHNV, CDR2 YYDKDF (reference sequence). V lost 5 bases and J lost 7, with 14 bases in between. The CDR3 spans 14 residues. CDR3 residues: CATSLKGFGEKLFF. The CDR3 DNA follows: TGTGCCACCAGCTTGAAGGGTTTCGGTGAAAAACTGTTTTTT.

The table lists this clonotype with many counts. The genes are TRBV5-1 and TRBJ1-1; D is unclear. Trimming cost V 4 bases and J 4 bases, with 14 bases left between them. Germline V CDR1 and CDR2: SGHRS, YFSETQ. This CDR3 comprises 14 residues. This CDR3 reads CASSLASGSTEAFF. Here the CDR3 DNA reads TGCGCCAGCAGCCTCGCCAGTGGGAGCACTGAAGCTTTCTTT.